This T cell receptor (beta chain) comes out of a study of MAIT cells during Salmonella Paratyphi A infection (TCRdb year 2017). Context from the whole study: A single dose of 1-5x10^3 CFU of S. Paratyphi A strain NVGH308 was ingested by adult volunteers aged 18 to 60. Diagnosed volunteers received ciprofloxacin 500 mg twice daily for 14 days starting at diagnosis. What the research found in general, with its limitations: More expansion or contraction among the top five MAIT clonotypes was shown in diagnosed volunteers than in healthy controls (approximately 0.53 versus 0.13), suggesting infection-driven repertoire reshaping. MAIT cell TRBV usage was oligoclonal with a preference for TRBV20 and TRBV6, and infection did not appear to change this usage. Although the availability of volunteer samples limited sample sizes, the sizes were judged adequate for detecting differences between groups. A significant decrease in the space occupied by over-represented MAIT clonotypes was found from baseline to mid-infection (approximately 0.17 to 0.10), whereas no significant post-infection difference was found.

Interpreted using the paper, the time point label stands for: mid-infection, around enteric fever diagnosis. MAIT cells, defined as Valpha7.2+ CD161+ T cells, were identified and sorted by flow cytometry. Circulating MAIT cell TCRbeta repertoires were profiled longitudinally in six volunteers in whom enteric fever developed after controlled oral challenge with live Salmonella Paratyphi A. Every diagnosed volunteer provided MAIT cell samples at pre-infection, mid-infection and post-infection timepoints. Enteric fever was diagnosed on the basis of Paratyphi A bacteremia and/or persistent fever above 38 degrees C lasting more than 12 hours. Diagnosis of infection in challenged volunteers occurred between day 4 and day 7 after challenge. Between about 4,500 and 11,000 MAIT cells per sample were sorted directly into RNAqueous-Micro lysis buffer for RNA extraction. Lymphoprep gradient centrifugation was used to isolate peripheral blood mononuclear cells from blood samples and leukocyte cones. Cells were sorted on either a BD FACSAria Fusion or a BD FACSAria III sorter.

This clonotype was seen a few times. The antigen it binds to is not known. Base qualities were left out, and no much larger clone turns up one base away. The germline V end is reduced by 4 bases and the J end by 6 bases; junction bases left unmatched: 7. CDR1 and CDR2 were assigned from the germline V gene as MNHEY and SVGEGT. The cysteine opens and the phenylalanine closes a CDR3 of 15 amino acids. Left in the record is the CDR3 DNA by itself, 45 bases read in frame from the first base. Library prep was done by 5' RACE. Two rounds of PCR with Phusion High-Fidelity polymerase amplified TCRbeta, with sample-specific barcodes added in the primers. TCRbeta libraries were made through template-switch cDNA synthesis using SMARTScribe reverse transcriptase and a TRBC-specific primer. After barcoding, samples were pooled and then prepared using the NEBNext Ultra DNA Library Prep Kit for Illumina. Sequencing of the libraries took place on an Illumina MiSeq using the MiSeq reagent kit v2, 300 cycles. The original pipeline was this. Reads were demultiplexed by barcode with Jemultiplexer and were aligned with MiTCR using default parameters. VDJtools filtered out non-functional sequences; clonotypes were defined by amino acid sequence, with frequencies based on assigned sequence reads. In the clonal space homeostasis analysis, clonotypes were binned by frequency as over-represented (0.05-1), large, medium and small. TCRdb handled the public reads itself, with Q25 trimming in fastp and clone calling in MiXCR, and kept productive beta chains. Identical CDR3 proteins give one entry, which carries the most common genes and DNA. The V and J calls and clone size come from TCRdb's table, not from the authors' own analysis. This sample has just over 900 distinct CDR3 sequences in its table, and 20% to 25% of those were observed once. The ten largest make up 35% to 40% of the sample.

The source of this sequence is a person between 18 and 75 years old who was deliberately infected with Salmonella Paratyphi A in a paratyphoid fever challenge study. The rearrangement joined TRBV6-2 or TRBV6-3 to TRBJ2-2; TRBD2 aligns with 8 central bases. Sequencing was performed on MAIT cells from PBMCs, taken at the middle sampling point of the challenge study. The CDR3: CASSSGTSSAGELFF. The DNA reads TGTGCCAGCAGTTCCGGGACTAGTTCCGCCGGGGAGCTGTTTTTT.